Shown below are 14 T cell receptor beta chains from a single sample sequenced in a study of vaccination and CD4 T cells after COVID-19. Treatment specified: roughly 11-day PBMC culture with coronavirus spike peptide pools or control peptides (ViraFEST assay). Cultured CD4+ T cell DNA was sequenced using the Oncomine TCR Beta short-read assay. Using its own MiXCR run on the PCR reads, TCRdb lists one record per CDR3 protein. The data contain under 25,000 distinct CDR3 sequences, 44% of them seen just once; the ten biggest clones take up approximately 25%. No antigen has been identified for these receptors. Sequenced here: CD4+ T cells from blood, cultured in vitro, sampled before SARS-CoV-2 vaccination. The receptors derive from a human donor who had recovered from COVID-19.

This rearrangement joins TRBV19 to TRBJ1-1; D is ambiguous. CDR1 and CDR2 (germline): LNHDA, SQIVND (reference sequence). CDR3 length equals 15 residues. Trimming stripped 3 bases from V and 0 bases from J, with 11 bases between. The DNA for the CDR3 is TGTGCCAGTAGTATTTCGGCAGCCTTGAACACTGAAGCTTTCTTT. It encodes CASSISAALNTEAFF.

This CDR3 reads CASSLVAGGSTDTQYF. The CDR3 coding sequence is TGTGCCAGCAGCTTGGTCGCGGGAGGGTCCACAGATACGCAGTATTTT. V and J are TRBV7-3 and TRBJ2-3; 9 bases agree with TRBD2. The CDR3 loop spans 16 amino acids. In germline, CDR1 is SGHTA, CDR2 FQGTGA. The V gene end was trimmed by 3 bases and the J gene end by 2 bases; junction bases not matched to a gene: 6.

The rearrangement links TRBV29-1 to TRBJ2-1; tentative D call: TRBD2 (6 bases). CDR3 length: 15 residues. V lost 1 base and J 7 bases, leaving 17 bases between the germline ends. Germline V CDR1 and CDR2: SQVTM, ANQGSEA. Here the CDR3 reads CSVEGGRWEVNEQFF. The CDR3 DNA is TGCAGCGTTGAAGGGGGCCGCTGGGAGGTTAATGAGCAGTTCTTC.

This clonotype was detected once. The chain is built from TRBV6-2 or TRBV6-3 and TRBJ2-3; D not resolved. Between the trimmed V and J ends, which lost 6 bases and 3 bases, there was a span of 16 bases. The CDR3 extends over 15 amino acids. CDR1 is MNHEY, CDR2 SVGEGT, per germline. The CDR3 loop is CASREGLHPTDTQYF. For the CDR3, the DNA is TGTGCCAGCAGGGAAGGGTTGCACCCGACAGATACGCAGTATTTT.

The rearrangement links TRBV28 to TRBJ2-7, with 8 bases aligning to TRBD1. Germline CDR1 reads MDHEN; CDR2 reads SYDVKM. After removal of 3 bases from V and 7 bases from J, the junction contained 14 bases not matched to a gene. The CDR3 loop spans 16 amino acids. The CDR3 spells CASSLAWGQGAREQYF. DNA for the CDR3: TGTGCCAGCAGTTTGGCCTGGGGGCAGGGGGCGAGAGAGCAGTACTTC.

The sample holds a few counts of this clonotype. J is TRBJ1-2 and V is TRBV15; D not resolved. The CDR3 totals 12 residues. V shed 3 bases and J shed 4 bases, with 6 bases lying between them. Germline V gene sequence: CDR1 LNHNV, CDR2 YYDKDF (reference sequence). The CDR3 here is CATSRELYGYTF. The CDR3 bases are TGTGCCACCAGCAGGGAACTCTATGGCTACACCTTC. Together with reference TRBV15 and TRBJ1-2, the CDR3 gives the full variable domain: DAMVIQNPRYQVTQFGKPVTLSCSQTLNHNVMYWYQQKSSQAPKLLFHYYDKDFNNEADTPDNFQSRRPNTSFCFLDIRSPGLGDTAMYLCATSRELYGYTFGSGTRLTVV.

The V and J genes are TRBV7-9 and TRBJ1-1; no clear D. There are 13 residues in the CDR3. Between the trimmed V and J ends, which lost 1 base and 1 base, there was a span of 4 bases. Germline lookup yields CDR1 SEHNR and CDR2 FQNEAQ (reference sequence). The CDR3 coding sequence is TGTGCCAGCAGCTTAGATCCGAACACTGAAGCTTTCTTT. Translated: CASSLDPNTEAFF.

This clonotype was observed a few times. This chain connects TRBV19 to TRBJ2-5, with unresolved D. Trimming took off 5 bases at V and 2 bases at J, with 9 bases between the two ends. There are 13 residues in the CDR3. CDR1 and CDR2 from the germline V gene are LNHDA and SQIVND (reference sequence). As DNA, the CDR3 is TGTGCCAGTAGTTTACGCAGGCAAGAGACCCAGTACTTC. The encoded protein is CASSLRRQETQYF.

In this sample, this clonotype turned up once. The J gene is TRBJ2-1, the V gene TRBV20-1; 14 bases match TRBD2. Germline-derived CDR1 and CDR2 are DFQATT and SNEGSKA (reference sequence). V lost 5 bases and J lost 4; bases outside the gene matches: 10. The CDR3 loop spans 17 amino acids. The CDR3 is CSAEPPGTSGRYNEQFF. As DNA, the CDR3 is TGCAGTGCTGAACCTCCCGGGACTAGCGGGAGATACAATGAGCAGTTCTTC.

This clonotype showed up just a few times. The gene calls are TRBV6-1 and TRBJ2-5; 7 nucleotides match TRBD1. Germline CDR1 MNHNS, CDR2 SASEGT. V gave up 7 bases and J gave up 4 bases; unmatched junction bases: 12. The CDR3 consists of 15 residues. CDR3: CASNLKTGSGETQYF. CDR3 nucleotide sequence: TGTGCCAGCAACCTAAAGACAGGGAGTGGAGAGACCCAGTACTTC.

This clonotype was seen more than once but under ten times. V is TRBV14 and J is TRBJ1-2; 10 bases match TRBD1. V trimming: 1 base; J trimming: 2 bases; junction bases outside the gene matches: 4. Germline assignment: CDR1 SGHDN and CDR2 FVKESK. This CDR3 is built from 16 residues. CDR3 coding DNA: TGTGCCAGCAGCCAAGGGTTGGGACAGGGGAACTATGGCTACACCTTC. Amino acid sequence: CASSQGLGQGNYGYTF.

CDR3 in DNA: TGTGCCAGCAGGCGGACAGACAAGAACACTGAAGCTTTCTTT. Residues: CASRRTDKNTEAFF. V is TRBV6-1 and J is TRBJ1-1, with TRBD1 as a possible D gene (6 bases). CDR3 length: 14 amino acids. Germline V gives CDR1 MNHNS, CDR2 SASEGT. The V end lost 6 bases, the J end lost 1 base, and 12 bases lay between the germline ends.

The chain is built from TRBV2 and TRBJ2-3; maybe TRBD2 (5 bases). This CDR3 has 15 residues. Trimming shortened V by 1 base and J by 2 bases, and 10 bases separated the two germline ends. The germline V gene has CDR1 SNHLY and CDR2 FYNNEI. The CDR3 DNA reads as TGTGCCAGCAGTGAAGGGAGAGGGCCCACAGATACGCAGTATTTT. Amino acid sequence: CASSEGRGPTDTQYF.

This clonotype was seen a handful of times. This rearrangement joins TRBV15 to TRBJ2-7; D ambiguous. There are 12 residues in the CDR3. In germline, CDR1 is LNHNV, CDR2 YYDKDF (reference sequence). Trimming stripped 0 bases from V and 7 bases from J, with 7 bases between. In DNA, the CDR3 is TGTGCCACCAGCAGAGATGAAGAGGAGCAGTACTTC. Translating gives CATSRDEEEQYF.